This passage covers 22 T cell receptor beta chains from one sample sequenced in a study of CD8 T cells in Susac syndrome. A quantity of about 0.45 to 1 ug RNA underwent reverse transcription using random hexamers. TCRdb independently ran MiXCR on the immunoSEQ multiplex PCR reads; one entry per CDR3 protein. The sample records roughly 190,000 distinct CDR3 sequences, almost 96% being singletons. The sample taken for sequencing was CD4+ T cells from PBMCs. Source of these receptors: a human donor with Susac syndrome.

This clonotype was observed a single time. The chain employs TRBV4-1 and TRBJ2-5; 8 nucleotides agree with TRBD2. CDR3 length: 13 residues. The J segment lost 1 base and the V segment lost 7 bases, leaving 2 bases of the junction unmatched. Germline CDR1 MGHRA, CDR2 YSYEKL. This chain's CDR3 is CASKAGGQETQYF. CDR3 sequence (DNA): TGCGCCAGCAAGGCGGGGGGCCAAGAGACCCAGTACTTC.

CDR3 nucleotides: TGTGCCTGGAGTCGGAATTTACAAGAGACCCAGTACTTC. Translating it yields CAWSRNLQETQYF. The rearrangement uses TRBV30 and TRBJ2-5, with no clear D. This CDR3 has 13 amino acids. The ends were cut back, 2 bases at V and 2 bases at J, with 9 bases in the middle. Germline V gives CDR1 GTSNPN, CDR2 SVGIG (reference sequence). The full variable domain, completed using reference TRBV30 and TRBJ2-5, is SQTIHQWPATLVQPVGSPLSLECTVEGTSNPNLYWYRQAAGRGLQLLFYSVGIGQISSEVPQNLSASRPQDRQFILSSKKLLLSDSGFYLCAWSRNLQETQYFGPGTRLLVL.

In its sample, this clonotype was seen once. The chain links TRBV6-2 or TRBV6-3 to TRBJ2-2; the match to TRBD2 covers 9 bases. The ends lost 6 bases at V and 0 bases at J; junction bases unmatched: 11. The germline CDR1 and CDR2 sequences are MNHEY and SVGEGT. CDR3 length: 18 amino acids. The DNA for the CDR3 is TGTGCCAGCAGCTACACAGATAGCGGGGGACCGAACACCGGGGAGCTGTTTTTT. Its translation: CASSYTDSGGPNTGELFF.

This clonotype showed up just a few times. The chain links TRBV18 to TRBJ1-1; D not resolved. The V end was cut by 8 bases, the J end by 1 base, with 5 bases between. Germline CDR1 reads KGHSH; CDR2 reads LQKENI. The CDR3 is 11 amino acids. CDR3 residues: CASSPNTEAFF. The CDR3 DNA follows: TGTGCCAGCAGCCCGAACACTGAAGCTTTCTTT. Based on the CDR3 plus reference TRBV18 and TRBJ1-1, the full variable domain is NAGVMQNPRHLVRRRGQEARLRCSPMKGHSHVYWYRQLPEEGLKFMVYLQKENIIDESGMPKERFSAEFPKEGPSILRIQQVVRGDSAAYFCASSPNTEAFFGQGTRLTVV.

This rearrangement joins TRBV18 to TRBJ2-5; 11 nucleotides agree with TRBD2. The CDR3 consists of 16 residues. V shed 3 bases, J shed 5 bases, and the junction held 8 bases outside the gene matches. Germline V CDR1 and CDR2: KGHSH, LQKENI. The DNA of the CDR3 is TGTGCCAGCTCACCGCAGACTAGCGGGGTGACGGAGACCCAGTACTTC. Translating gives CASSPQTSGVTETQYF.

CDR3 amino acids: CASSQLTGVSYSYEQYF. CDR3 coding DNA: TGTGCCAGCAGCCAACTCACAGGGGTCTCCTACTCCTACGAGCAGTACTTC. V is TRBV6-1 and J is TRBJ2-7; TRBD1 matches 7 bases. CDR3 length: 17 amino acids. V lost 6 bases and J lost 0; bases outside the gene matches: 14. CDR1 and CDR2 from the germline V gene are MNHNS and SASEGT.

This chain connects TRBV9 to TRBJ2-7; 7 nucleotides agree with TRBD1. The V gene's germline CDR1 is SGDLS and CDR2 YYNGEE. The ends lost 5 bases at V and 1 base at J; junction bases unmatched: 12. This CDR3 has 16 amino acids. CDR3 loop: CASSPQTGVLSYEQYF. In DNA form, the CDR3 reads TGTGCCAGCAGTCCTCAAACAGGGGTCCTTTCCTACGAGCAGTACTTC.

The CDR3 DNA reads TGCGCCAGCACCAAGGAGGGGATTCCCCATGAAGCTTTCTTT. Translated, it gives CASTKEGIPHEAFF. The V gene is TRBV5-1, the J gene TRBJ1-1; D perhaps matches TRBD1 (5 bases). In germline, CDR1 is SGHRS, CDR2 YFSETQ. V was trimmed by 6 bases and J by 7 bases, leaving 19 bases between them. This CDR3 is built from 14 residues.

This chain joins TRBV2 and TRBJ1-2; no reliable D call. V lost 4 bases, J lost 4 bases, and 13 bases lay in between. CDR3 length: 14 amino acids. Germline V CDR1 and CDR2: SNHLY, FYNNEI. The CDR3 bases are TGTGCCAGCAGTGCGTCGGACCGCCCCTATGGCTACACCTTC. Its translation: CASSASDRPYGYTF. Supplemented by reference TRBV2 and TRBJ1-2, the full variable domain reads EPEVTQTPSHQVTQMGQEVILRCVPISNHLYFYWYRQILGQKVEFLVSFYNNEISEKSEIFDDQFSVERPDGSNFTLKIRSTKLEDSAMYFCASSASDRPYGYTFGSGTRLTVV.

The chain joins TRBV15 to TRBJ1-1; D unresolved. Trimming stripped 6 bases from V and 1 base from J, with 9 bases between. The CDR3 runs 13 residues. Germline CDR1 LNHNV, CDR2 YYDKDF (reference sequence). The CDR3 region is CATRRATNTEAFF. The CDR3 DNA reads as TGTGCCACCAGGCGGGCCACGAACACTGAAGCTTTCTTT. The whole variable domain, remainder taken from reference TRBV15 and TRBJ1-1, is DAMVIQNPRYQVTQFGKPVTLSCSQTLNHNVMYWYQQKSSQAPKLLFHYYDKDFNNEADTPDNFQSRRPNTSFCFLDIRSPGLGDTAMYLCATRRATNTEAFFGQGTRLTVV.

This chain connects TRBV30 to TRBJ2-2; D is perhaps TRBD1 (6 bases). The CDR3 has 16 amino acids. CDR1 GTSNPN and CDR2 SVGIG come from the germline V gene (reference sequence). Trimming removed 0 bases at V and 0 bases at J, with 11 bases between. The CDR3 protein is CAWSVHRAANTGELFF. The CDR3 DNA is TGTGCCTGGAGTGTACACAGGGCGGCGAACACCGGGGAGCTGTTTTTT. The full variable domain, its missing parts supplied by reference TRBV30 and TRBJ2-2, is SQTIHQWPATLVQPVGSPLSLECTVEGTSNPNLYWYRQAAGRGLQLLFYSVGIGQISSEVPQNLSASRPQDRQFILSSKKLLLSDSGFYLCAWSVHRAANTGELFFGEGSRLTVL.

The J gene is TRBJ2-3, the V gene TRBV3-1; D might be TRBD2 (7 bases). Germline loops: CDR1 LGHDT, CDR2 YNNKEL (reference sequence). V was cut by 5 bases and J by 6 bases, with 18 bases left in between. The CDR3 has 15 residues. The CDR3 coding sequence is TGTGCCAGCAGCGGGGGGGCCGAACAAATTGATACGCAGTATTTT. Its translation is CASSGGAEQIDTQYF.

The chain joins TRBV5-1 to TRBJ2-4; the D is unclear. Trimming shortened V by 4 bases and J by 7 bases, and 12 bases separated the two germline ends. Germline-derived CDR1 and CDR2 are SGHRS and YFSETQ. CDR3 size: 13 residues. The CDR3 DNA reads as TGCGCCAGCAGCCTCGACATGAAGAACATTCAGTACTTC. Translated: CASSLDMKNIQYF.

The chain joins TRBV12-3 or TRBV12-4 to TRBJ1-1; 10 bases line up with TRBD1. CDR3 size: 13 residues. The junction had 4 bases not matched to a gene; V was cut back by 6 bases and J by 6 bases. The CDR3, as DNA: TGTGCCAGCAGGACAGGGGGCGGCCCTGAAGCTTTCTTT. Its translation: CASRTGGGPEAFF.

This clonotype was detected only once. V and J are TRBV29-1 and TRBJ2-7, with D perhaps TRBD1 or TRBD2 (6 bases each). The CDR3 consists of 14 residues. V gave up 7 bases and J gave up 0 bases, with 16 bases separating them. Germline assignment: CDR1 SQVTM and CDR2 ANQGSEA. CDR3 in DNA: TGCAGCGCGGGCGAGGGGGGTTTCTCCTACGAGCAGTACTTC. It encodes CSAGEGGFSYEQYF.

The V call is TRBV7-2, the J call TRBJ2-3; D assignment may be TRBD1 or TRBD2 (5 bases each). Per germline, CDR1 SGHTA and CDR2 FQGNSA. The germline V and J ends were trimmed by 1 base and 4 bases, with 9 bases remaining between them. CDR3 size: 14 residues. The chain's CDR3 is CASSLVWGPDTQYF. The CDR3 coding sequence is TGTGCCAGCAGCTTAGTGTGGGGACCAGATACGCAGTATTTT.

This chain uses TRBV5-1 with TRBJ2-3; TRBD2 matches 10 bases. The junction had 14 bases not matched to a gene; V was cut back by 0 bases and J by 4 bases. There are 19 residues in the CDR3. Germline V gene lookup returns CDR1 SGHRS and CDR2 YFSETQ. The CDR3 region has the DNA TGCGCCAGCAGCTTGGATCTAGCGGGGGTCCGAACCTTAGCAGATACGCAGTATTTT. Amino acid sequence: CASSLDLAGVRTLADTQYF.

This rearrangement joins TRBV7-9 to TRBJ2-3, with a possible D match to TRBD2 (6 bases). The germline V and J ends were trimmed by 7 bases and 0 bases, with 11 bases remaining between them. This CDR3 region has 14 residues. CDR1 and CDR2 from the germline V gene are SEHNR and FQNEAQ (reference sequence). In nucleotides, the CDR3 is TGTGCCAGCACGGGGACTCAAAGCACAGATACGCAGTATTTT. It yields the protein CASTGTQSTDTQYF.

The CDR3 here is CASSLAGRTYEQYF. In nucleotides, the CDR3 is TGTGCCAGCAGCCTTGCGGGGCGCACCTACGAGCAGTACTTC. V is TRBV7-2 and J is TRBJ2-7, with D tentatively TRBD2 (6 bases). Germline loops: CDR1 SGHTA, CDR2 FQGNSA. The CDR3 spans 14 residues. V lost 5 bases to trimming and J lost 2 bases, with 13 bases between them.

This sequence joins TRBV28 and TRBJ1-1, with no clear D. CDR1 and CDR2 from the germline V gene are MDHEN and SYDVKM. V shed 5 bases and J shed 3 bases, with 10 bases lying between them. There are 13 residues in the CDR3. The CDR3 region is CASSTGGDTEAFF. As DNA, the CDR3 is TGTGCCAGCAGTACGGGTGGGGACACTGAAGCTTTCTTT.

The rearrangement links TRBV5-1 to TRBJ2-5; tentative D call: TRBD1 (5 bases). The germline CDR1 and CDR2 sequences are SGHRS and YFSETQ. The CDR3 spans 15 residues. V shed 0 bases and J shed 1 base, with 10 bases lying between them. The CDR3 sequence: CASSLVGAIQETQYF. In DNA, the CDR3 is TGCGCCAGCAGCTTGGTAGGGGCGATCCAAGAGACCCAGTACTTC. Filled out from reference TRBV5-1 and TRBJ2-5, the complete variable domain reads KAGVTQTPRYLIKTRGQQVTLSCSPISGHRSVSWYQQTPGQGLQFLFEYFSETQRNKGNFPGRFSGRQFSNSRSEMNVSTLELGDSALYLCASSLVGAIQETQYFGPGTRLLVL.

The V call is TRBV3-1, the J call TRBJ1-2; 10 nucleotides agree with TRBD1. CDR1 is LGHDT, CDR2 YNNKEL, per germline (reference sequence). This CDR3 has 14 residues. Losses at the gene ends were 4 bases for V and 5 bases for J; bases not matched to a gene: 4. CDR3: CASSPPGQGYGYTF. The CDR3 DNA reads as TGTGCCAGCAGCCCACCGGGACAGGGGTATGGCTACACCTTC.